The present TCR beta chain was sequenced within a study of blood T cell repertoires in COVID-19. This clone was recorded only once. Looked up from germline, CDR1 is SGHNT and CDR2 is YYREEE (reference sequence). V lost 0 bases and J 4 bases, leaving 4 bases between the germline ends. The CDR3 covers 12 residues. Only in-frame clones appear in the TCRdb table, and some are missing; sequencing was by immunoSEQ multiplex PCR. The sample includes a few hundred thousand clones, around four fifths of them seen just once. The TCR sequence derives from a woman in her 70s with COVID-19, enrolled during active disease. The material sequenced was peripheral blood. This chain connects TRBV5-4 to TRBJ1-2; D ambiguous. CDR3 bases: TGTGCCAGCAGCTTGGACAGCTATGGCTACACCTTC. Translating it yields CASSLDSYGYTF.